This entry lists 31 T cell receptor beta chains sequenced from one sample in a study of blood T cell repertoires in COVID-19 (dated by TCRdb to the early 2020s). The library was generated by the immunoSEQ multiplex PCR assay. The source is immuneACCESS, and TCRdb retained only in-frame sequences with V and J called. Part of the clones is not carried over; for the studies checked, unresolved V genes explain less than half of this, and the remainder is unexplained. This sample gives tens of thousands of clones in total; around 87% of them show up just once. The leading ten clones occupy roughly 1.2% of the sample. Sequencing was done on a sample of peripheral blood. Receptor source: a human donor in a cohort sampled during active COVID-19.

The chain combines TRBV7-6 with TRBJ2-1; TRBD2 agrees at 14 bases. The V gene end was trimmed by 1 base and the J gene end by 6 bases; junction bases not matched to a gene: 5. The germline V gene has CDR1 SGHVS and CDR2 FNYEAQ. This CDR3 has 17 amino acids. The CDR3 DNA is TGTGCCAGCAGCTTAGAGGTGACTAGCGGGAGGGGCAATGAGCAGTTCTTC. It codes for CASSLEVTSGRGNEQFF.

The chain combines TRBV14 with TRBJ2-5; 7 bases are shared with TRBD1. V was clipped by 4 bases and J by 6 bases; unmatched bases: 8. Germline V lookup: CDR1 SGHDN, CDR2 FVKESK. CDR3 length: 14 residues. CDR3 loop: CASSLGTDGQTQYF. The CDR3 region has the DNA TGTGCCAGCAGCCTGGGGACAGATGGACAGACCCAGTACTTC.

V and J are TRBV28 and TRBJ1-4; D unresolved. Trimming cost V 3 bases and J 0 bases, with 5 bases left between them. This CDR3 is 14 amino acids long. The germline V gene has CDR1 MDHEN and CDR2 SYDVKM. CDR3 sequence reads: CASSLSTTNEKLFF. CDR3 nucleotide sequence: TGTGCCAGCAGTTTGTCCACAACTAATGAAAAACTGTTTTTT.

This clone has a handful of counts. This rearrangement joins TRBV4-1 to TRBJ2-7, with 12 bases that match TRBD2. CDR1 MGHRA and CDR2 YSYEKL come from the germline V gene. This CDR3 has 15 residues. V gave up 3 bases and J gave up 1 base; unmatched junction bases: 1. CDR3 nucleotide sequence: TGCGCCAGCAGCCACGGACTAGCGGGGTCCTACGAGCAGTACTTC. Residues: CASSHGLAGSYEQYF.

The chain carries TRBV3-1 (or the pseudogene TRBV3-2) and TRBJ2-7; 7 positions agree with TRBD1. The trim removed 3 bases at V and 2 bases at J, leaving 4 bases unmatched. Germline V gene data show CDR1 as LGHDT and CDR2 as YNNKEL (reference sequence). This CDR3 is built from 14 residues. The CDR3 nucleotides are TGTGCCAGCAGCCAGACAGGGTTTACCTACGAGCAGTACTTC. It yields the protein CASSQTGFTYEQYF.

The chain combines TRBV25-1 with TRBJ2-1; 7 positions agree with TRBD1. Per germline, CDR1 MGHDK and CDR2 SYGVNS. This CDR3 contains 15 residues. Germline trimming cut 9 bases from V and 0 bases from J; bases unmatched to any gene: 8. In DNA form, the CDR3 reads TGTGCCAGTCACGAGGGGGCCGGCTCCTACAATGAGCAGTTCTTC. Translated: CASHEGAGSYNEQFF.

The chain uses TRBV7-9 and TRBJ2-1; D is perhaps TRBD2 (5 bases). Germline CDR1 and CDR2: SEHNR and FQNEAQ (reference sequence). The CDR3 loop spans 11 amino acids. V lost 3 bases and J 12 bases, leaving 9 bases between the germline ends. CDR3: CASSFEAGQFF. The CDR3 coding sequence is TGTGCCAGCAGCTTTGAGGCGGGGCAGTTCTTC.

V gene TRBV7-8 combines with J gene TRBJ2-3; TRBD2 matches at 10 bases. Germline CDR1 and CDR2: SGHVS and FQNEAQ. The CDR3 is 17 amino acids. Losses at the gene ends were 1 base for V and 2 bases for J; bases not matched to a gene: 6. CDR3 sequence reads: CASSLEGLAFATDTQYF. CDR3 in DNA: TGTGCCAGCAGCTTAGAGGGACTAGCGTTCGCCACAGATACGCAGTATTTT.

The chain recombines TRBV2 with TRBJ2-1; 8 nucleotides match TRBD1. Germline V gene lookup returns CDR1 SNHLY and CDR2 FYNNEI. The CDR3 has 16 amino acids. V lost 4 bases to trimming and J lost 9 bases; unmatched junction nucleotides: 14. The DNA for the CDR3 is TGTGCCAGCAGTGGCCCGGGACTCCAGGGGGCCACTGAGCAGTTCTTC. This encodes CASSGPGLQGATEQFF.

The chain employs TRBV9 and TRBJ2-1, with a tentative D call TRBD2 (6 bases). Deletions cut 3 bases from V and 0 bases from J, with 10 bases between. Germline CDR1 and CDR2: SGDLS and YYNGEE. CDR3 length: 15 residues. Here the CDR3 DNA reads TGTGCCAGCAGCGCCCCGGGGGTCTCCTACAATGAGCAGTTCTTC. Translated, it gives CASSAPGVSYNEQFF.

Concerning this clone: Sequence at one end of the junction differs from germline and may be a read error. The chain carries TRBV7-7 and TRBJ2-3, with TRBD2 matching 11 bases. CDR3 length: 16 amino acids. Germline values: CDR1 SSHAT, CDR2 FNYEAQ (reference sequence). The CDR3 bases are TGTGCTAGCAGCCCTGGACTAGCGGGTTTTTCGGATACGCAGTATTTT. Amino acid sequence: CASSPGLAGFSDTQYF.

The chain recombines TRBV4-1 with TRBJ2-3, with TRBD1 as a possible D gene (6 bases). CDR1 MGHRA and CDR2 YSYEKL come from the germline V gene. This CDR3 is 17 amino acids long. Trimming pared 0 bases from V and 2 bases from J, leaving 15 bases between. CDR3 nucleotides: TGCGCCAGCAGCCAAGACTGGGGGCTAGGGGTCACAGATACGCAGTATTTT. This gives the protein CASSQDWGLGVTDTQYF.

The CDR3 nucleotides read TGCGCCAGCAGCCCCTACGGGACAGGCATGAACACTGAAGCTTTCTTT. This sequence encodes CASSPYGTGMNTEAFF. The chain carries TRBV5-1 and TRBJ1-1, with 8 bases lining up with TRBD1. Germline loops: CDR1 SGHRS, CDR2 YFSETQ. Trimming at V came to 4 bases and at J to 0 bases, leaving 8 bases not matched to a gene. The CDR3 covers 16 residues.

The CDR3 region has the DNA TGTGCCACCAAGGACGGAGGGGGCGCCGGGTTGGGGACTGAAGCTTTCTTT. This translates into CATKDGGGAGLGTEAFF. The V gene is TRBV19, the J gene TRBJ1-1; 7 positions match TRBD1. CDR3 length: 17 residues. Germline lookup yields CDR1 LNHDA and CDR2 SQIVND (reference sequence). V was pared by 10 bases and J by 5 bases, with 22 bases of the junction left unmatched.

This clone has more than one count but fewer than ten. The chain couples TRBV5-1 to TRBJ1-4; 9 positions match TRBD1. The CDR3 is 14 amino acids. V trimming: 4 bases; J trimming: 8 bases; junction bases outside the gene matches: 6. The germline CDR1 and CDR2 sequences are SGHRS and YFSETQ. CDR3 residues: CASSPGQGEEKLFF. In DNA, the CDR3 is TGCGCCAGCAGCCCGGGACAGGGAGAGGAAAAACTGTTTTTT.

The gene calls are TRBV5-1 and TRBJ2-2, with TRBD1 matching over 7 bases. This CDR3 has 16 amino acids. Trimming at V came to 4 bases and at J to 2 bases, leaving 8 bases not matched to a gene. Looked up from germline, CDR1 is SGHRS and CDR2 is YFSETQ. The CDR3 DNA is TGCGCCAGCAGCCGTGGGACAGTTACTAACACCGGGGAGCTGTTTTTT. Its protein product is CASSRGTVTNTGELFF.

The gene calls are TRBV7-3 and TRBJ2-3; 15 bases are shared with TRBD2. Germline CDR1 is SGHTA and CDR2 is FQGTGA. The CDR3 has 17 residues. The V gene end was trimmed by 5 bases and the J gene end by 7 bases; junction bases not matched to a gene: 10. The CDR3 region has the DNA TGTGCCAGCAGCCCCCGCGGGACTAGCGGGAGGAGCCATACGCAGTATTTT. This encodes CASSPRGTSGRSHTQYF.

Here the CDR3 DNA reads TGTGCCATCAGTGAGGGACTAGCGGGAGGGGAGGAGACCCAGTACTTC. This codes for CAISEGLAGGEETQYF. This rearrangement joins TRBV10-3 to TRBJ2-5; 15 bases are shared with TRBD2. The CDR3 covers 16 residues. CDR1 is ENHRY and CDR2 is SYGVKD in the germline V gene. With V trimmed by 2 bases and J by 5 bases, 3 bases remained unmatched.

This chain links TRBV28 with TRBJ2-3, with D possibly matching TRBD2 (6 bases). Germline CDR1 and CDR2: MDHEN and SYDVKM. The CDR3 contains 16 residues. V lost 5 bases, J lost 0 bases, and 15 bases lay in between. CDR3 bases: TGTGCCAGCAGTGCGGACTATGTCCCTAGCACAGATACGCAGTATTTT. Translated: CASSADYVPSTDTQYF.

The chain employs TRBV7-2 and TRBJ1-3, with 7 bases identical to TRBD1. Germline CDR1 reads SGHTA; CDR2 reads FQGNSA. V lost 0 bases, J lost 7 bases, and 3 bases stayed unmatched. This CDR3 has 14 amino acids. CDR3 region: CASSLAQGSNTIYF. The CDR3 DNA reads as TGTGCCAGCAGCTTAGCACAGGGGAGTAACACCATATATTTT.

The chain uses TRBV30 and TRBJ2-7, with D possibly matching TRBD1 (6 bases). Germline assignment: CDR1 GTSNPN and CDR2 SVGIG (reference sequence). The CDR3 contains 13 residues. V lost 2 bases and J 5 bases, leaving 13 bases between the germline ends. CDR3 loop: CAWSREQGDEQYF. The CDR3 DNA reads TGTGCCTGGAGTAGGGAACAGGGTGACGAGCAGTACTTC.

This chain links TRBV19 with TRBJ2-7; TRBD1 is a possible D gene (6 bases). V lost 8 bases and J lost 7, with 21 bases in between. The germline V gene encodes CDR1 LNHDA and CDR2 SQIVND (reference sequence). The CDR3 runs to 14 residues. The CDR3 nucleotides are TGTGCCAGTGCCCCGGGACAACTACCTGAGGAGCAGTACTTC. Protein sequence: CASAPGQLPEEQYF.

The chain combines TRBV5-1 with TRBJ2-2; TRBD2 is a possible D gene (5 bases). CDR1 SGHRS and CDR2 YFSETQ come from the germline V gene. The CDR3 runs to 15 residues. V was clipped by 2 bases and J by 4 bases, with 12 bases between them. In DNA, the CDR3 is TGCGCCAGCAGCTTATGGGAGTCGGTCACCGGGGAGCTGTTTTTT. Its translation is CASSLWESVTGELFF.

This clone appeared a single time. V usage is TRBV10-3 and J usage is TRBJ2-1; 14 nucleotides agree with TRBD2. This CDR3 contains 20 residues. Trimming at V came to 4 bases and at J to 0 bases, leaving 11 bases not matched to a gene. The germline V gene has CDR1 ENHRY and CDR2 SYGVKD. The CDR3 reads CAISGGTGLAGGSSYNEQFF. CDR3 DNA sequence: TGTGCCATCAGTGGGGGGACCGGACTAGCGGGAGGTAGCTCCTACAATGAGCAGTTCTTC.

J is TRBJ2-1 and V is TRBV5-6; possible D gene TRBD2, 6 bases. The germline V and J ends were trimmed by 1 base and 7 bases, with 18 bases remaining between them. There are 16 residues in the CDR3. Per the germline V gene, CDR1 is SGHDT and CDR2 is YYEEEE. In nucleotides, the CDR3 is TGTGCCAGCAGCTTGCGGGGGACCTTGGGGGAGAATGAGCAGTTCTTC. It is translated as CASSLRGTLGENEQFF.

The genes are TRBV10-3 and TRBJ2-1; the match to TRBD2 covers 7 bases. Germline V lookup: CDR1 ENHRY, CDR2 SYGVKD. CDR3 size: 14 residues. J lost 2 bases, V lost 10 bases, and 8 bases had no gene match. The CDR3 nucleotides read TGTGCCAGCCGGACTAGTCTCCCCTACAATGAGCAGTTCTTC. It translates to CASRTSLPYNEQFF.

This clone has more than one count but fewer than ten. The chain uses TRBV11-2 and TRBJ2-7; TRBD1 is a possible D gene (5 bases). With 4 bases removed from V and 0 bases from J, the gap between germline ends came to 10 bases. The CDR3 contains 14 residues. Per germline, CDR1 SGHAT and CDR2 FQNNGV. For the CDR3, the DNA is TGTGCCAGCAGCTCAGGGTACGGCTCCTACGAGCAGTACTTC. Encoded protein: CASSSGYGSYEQYF.

This chain connects TRBV27 to TRBJ1-3, with TRBD1 as a possible D gene (6 bases). The CDR3 covers 15 residues. Trimming took off 2 bases at V and 4 bases at J, with 12 bases between the two ends. In germline, CDR1 is MNHEY, CDR2 SMNVEV (reference sequence). The CDR3 DNA is TGTGCCAGCAGTTTAAAGGGGGTCGGAGGAAACACCATATATTTT. Protein: CASSLKGVGGNTIYF.

The chain couples TRBV30 to TRBJ1-2, with D possibly TRBD1 on 5 matching bases. Looked up from germline, CDR1 is GTSNPN and CDR2 is SVGIG (reference sequence). V lost 4 bases to trimming and J lost 3 bases, with 9 bases between them. The CDR3 loop spans 12 amino acids. The CDR3, as DNA: TGTGCCTGGAACGGAGGGGACTATGGCTACACCTTC. Residues: CAWNGGDYGYTF. The full variable domain, rest sourced from reference TRBV30 and TRBJ1-2, is SQTIHQWPATLVQPVGSPLSLECTVEGTSNPNLYWYRQAAGRGLQLLFYSVGIGQISSEVPQNLSASRPQDRQFILSSKKLLLSDSGFYLCAWNGGDYGYTFGSGTRLTVV.

The rearrangement links TRBV5-1 to TRBJ1-5; no clear D. The CDR3 sequence is 15 residues long. Germline CDR1 reads SGHRS; CDR2 reads YFSETQ. V shed 0 bases and J shed 6 bases, with 13 bases lying between them. This CDR3 is CASSLGHEVGQPQHF. The CDR3 coding sequence is TGCGCCAGCAGCTTGGGTCACGAGGTAGGTCAGCCCCAGCATTTT.

The gene calls are TRBV5-6 and TRBJ2-5, with 12 bases lining up with TRBD2. In germline, CDR1 is SGHDT, CDR2 YYEEEE. The V and J ends lost 1 base and 4 bases, in that order; junction bases with no gene match: 2. The CDR3 is 15 amino acids. CDR3 sequence: CASSLRLAGVETQYF. CDR3 nucleotides: TGTGCCAGCAGCTTGAGACTAGCGGGAGTAGAGACCCAGTACTTC.